The clone carrying this TCR beta chain was observed a few times. Study processing details: From reference gene primer amplification, estimates of nucleated cell counts were derived. Method: immunoSEQ multiplex PCR; TCRdb's copy keeps in-frame clones and lacks some. From that table come the V and J calls and clone size; the DNA was used to work out D and trimming. The data hold under 200,000 clones, with around four fifths observed a single time. These data come from a study of blood T cell repertoires in COVID-19. Looking at the study overall: COVID-19 samples from acute and convalescent phases originated in the United States, Italy and Spain. The cDNA or gDNA used as material had been derived from T cells, B-cell-depleted T cells, or PBMCs.

Per germline, CDR1 SGHVS and CDR2 FQNEAQ. This CDR3 region has 15 residues. V was clipped by 5 bases and J by 5 bases; unmatched bases: 9. The V gene is TRBV7-8, the J gene TRBJ2-3; 8 bases are a match to TRBD2. Sequencing was carried out using peripheral blood. The receptor's source is a man between 65 and 85 years old with active or convalescent COVID-19. The CDR3 here is CASSGRRLARDTQYF. The CDR3 DNA sequence: TGTGCCAGCAGCGGGCGCAGACTAGCGAGAGATACGCAGTATTTT.